This T cell receptor beta chain was sequenced during a study of blood T cell repertoires in COVID-19. About the study: Acute-phase and convalescent COVID-19 samples originated in the United States, Italy and Spain. In each case, the material was cDNA or gDNA derived from T cells, B-cell-depleted T cells, or PBMCs.

In the original workflow: Researchers report that nucleated cell counts were estimated from reference gene primer amplification. This table comes from immunoSEQ multiplex PCR, and its TCRdb copy is limited to in-frame clones, with some not included. From that table come the V and J calls and clone size; the DNA was used to work out D and trimming. The data show about 200,000 clones, approximately 87% seen once. What was sequenced was peripheral blood. This receptor was taken from a woman aged 70 to 79 with acute or convalescent COVID-19.

The CDR3: CASSQELAGVGADTQYF. CDR3 coding DNA: TGCGCCAGCAGCCAAGAACTAGCGGGAGTGGGGGCAGATACGCAGTATTTT. The chain joins TRBV4-3 to TRBJ2-3; 11 nucleotides match TRBD2. With V trimmed by 0 bases and J by 4 bases, 6 bases remained unmatched. The CDR3 length is 17 residues. Germline V lookup: CDR1 LGHNA, CDR2 YSLEER.